The rows below give T cell receptor beta chains drawn from one sample of a study of PD-L1 blockade in urothelial cancer. Repertoires were generated with immunoSEQ multiplex PCR, while TCRdb's copy carries only in-frame clones and drops some. The sample records 60,000 to 80,000 clones, 88% being singletons. The sample was PBMCs, taken around atezolizumab (anti-PD-L1) treatment. The source of these receptors is a man aged 55-75 years with urothelial cancer. Both conserved end residues are part of each CDR3. The order of the fields is V gene, J gene, CDR3 length, clone size, D gene, CDR3 protein, CDR3 DNA. The D gene is left open where the match is weak. Clone size appears in some rows only: once, few, many, or a class for an expanded clone.

>TRBV28|TRBJ2-7|11|-|TRBD1
CASSRGREQYF
TGTGCCAGCAGTAGGGGGCGCGAGCAGTACTTC
>TRBV19|TRBJ1-1|14|-|TRBD1
CASSHQTGVTEAFF
TGTGCCAGTAGTCACCAGACAGGGGTCACTGAAGCTTTCTTT
>TRBV27|TRBJ1-1|14|-|TRBD1
CASRIQGGHAEAFF
TGTGCCAGCAGAATACAGGGGGGTCACGCTGAAGCTTTCTTT
>TRBV7-9|TRBJ1-1|14|-|-
CASSLRQMNTEAFF
TGTGCCAGCAGCTTACGACAGATGAACACTGAAGCTTTCTTT
>TRBV4-1|TRBJ1-5|16|-|TRBD1
CASSLNLQGSNQPQHF
TGCGCCAGCAGCCTAAACCTACAGGGGAGCAATCAGCCCCAGCATTTT
>TRBV19|TRBJ1-1|15|-|-
CASSAYAGTGGIPFF
TGTGCCAGTAGCGCCTATGCCGGGACCGGGGGTATACCTTTCTTT
>TRBV27|TRBJ2-5|14|-|-
CASSLSIPQETQYF
TGTGCCAGCAGTTTATCGATCCCACAGGAGACCCAGTACTTC
>TRBV4-1|TRBJ1-5|17|-|TRBD1
CASSQAPGGGGGQPQHF
TGCGCCAGCAGCCAAGCGCCCGGAGGAGGGGGCGGTCAGCCCCAGCATTTT
>TRBV7-2|TRBJ2-6|14|-|-
CASSSHSGANVLTF
TGTGCCAGCAGCTCCCACTCTGGGGCCAACGTCCTGACTTTC
>TRBV2|TRBJ2-7|16|-|TRBD2
CASSITTSGNIYEQYF
TGTGCCAGCAGTATTACGACTAGCGGGAACATTTACGAGCAGTACTTC
>TRBV4-1|TRBJ2-3|16|once|TRBD1
CASSQTTGALTDTQYF
TGCGCCAGCAGTCAAACGACAGGGGCCCTCACAGATACGCAGTATTTT
>TRBV5-1|TRBJ2-6|15|-|-
CASSLASSGANVLTF
TGCGCCAGCAGCTTGGCCAGTTCTGGGGCCAACGTCCTGACTTTC
>TRBV4-2|TRBJ2-7|16|-|TRBD2
CASSQDDLAGADEQYF
TGTGCCAGCAGCCAGGATGATCTAGCGGGAGCGGACGAGCAGTACTTC
>TRBV27|TRBJ2-3|13|-|-
CASSLRDSDTQYF
TGTGCCAGCAGTTTACGGGATTCAGATACGCAGTATTTT
>TRBV5-1|TRBJ2-1|14|-|-
CASSLEQGFGEQFF
TGCGCCAGCAGCTTGGAGCAGGGGTTCGGTGAGCAGTTCTTC
>TRBV29-1|TRBJ1-3|13|-|-
CSVALREGNTIYF
TGCAGCGTCGCCCTACGGGAAGGAAACACCATATATTTT
>TRBV5-4|TRBJ2-5|14|-|TRBD1
CASRPGQGRETQYF
TGTGCCAGCAGGCCGGGACAGGGGAGGGAGACCCAGTACTTC
>TRBV18|TRBJ1-6|16|-|-
CASSPQVSSYNSPLHF
TGTGCCAGCTCACCGCAGGTTAGCTCCTATAATTCACCCCTCCACTTT
>TRBV4-1|TRBJ2-7|17|-|-
CASSQDGLARGTYEQYF
TGCGCCAGCAGCCAAGATGGATTAGCGAGGGGGACCTACGAGCAGTACTTC
>TRBV5-1|TRBJ1-1|16|-|TRBD1
CASSAEPGQRNTEAFF
TGCGCCAGCAGCGCAGAACCGGGACAGCGAAACACTGAAGCTTTCTTT
>TRBV11-3|TRBJ1-2|14|-|-
CASSLEAGDYGYTF
TGTGCCAGCAGCTTAGAAGCGGGGGACTATGGCTACACCTTC
>TRBV7-6|TRBJ2-1|15|-|TRBD2
CASSLASGRINEQFF
TGTGCCAGCAGCTTAGCTAGCGGGCGTATTAATGAGCAGTTCTTC
>TRBV27|TRBJ2-2|18|once|-
CASSLFGGGGSYTGELFF
TGTGCCAGCAGTTTATTTGGTGGGGGCGGGTCCTACACCGGGGAGCTGTTTTTT
>TRBV9|TRBJ2-7|15|-|TRBD1
CASSPDVTGGYEQYF
TGTGCCAGCAGCCCGGACGTGACAGGGGGTTACGAGCAGTACTTC
>TRBV6-6|TRBJ1-3|15|-|TRBD1
CASTWTGSTGNTIYF
TGTGCCAGCACCTGGACAGGGTCGACTGGAAACACCATATATTTT
>TRBV6-5|TRBJ1-1|14|-|-
CASSYLAGRTEAFF
TGTGCCAGCAGTTATCTGGCCGGGAGGACTGAAGCTTTCTTT
>TRBV28|TRBJ1-5|17|once|-
CASTLDQGSYGDQPQHF
TGTGCCAGCACTTTAGATCAGGGCTCTTATGGGGATCAGCCCCAGCATTTT
>TRBV18|TRBJ2-7|15|-|TRBD1
CASSPKGQPTYEQYF
TGTGCCAGCTCACCAAAGGGACAGCCGACCTACGAGCAGTACTTC
>TRBV18|TRBJ2-3|18|-|TRBD1
CASSPTGGLSSSTDTQYF
TGTGCCAGCTCGCCGACAGGGGGTTTGTCTTCTAGCACAGATACGCAGTATTTT
>TRBV2|TRBJ2-6|16|once|-
CAISRGVGSGANVLTF
TGTGCCATCAGCAGGGGGGTTGGCTCTGGGGCCAACGTCCTGACTTTC
>TRBV5-8|TRBJ1-5|14|-|TRBD1
CASSLGQGLKPQHF
TGTGCCAGCAGCCTTGGACAGGGTTTAAAGCCCCAGCATTTT
>TRBV28|TRBJ2-1|17|-|TRBD2
CASSLPGLAGGRGEQFF
TGTGCCAGCAGTTTACCTGGACTAGCGGGTGGCCGAGGTGAGCAGTTCTTC
>TRBV9|TRBJ2-7|14|-|-
CASSVSGGPYEQYF
TGTGCCAGCAGCGTATCGGGGGGCCCCTACGAGCAGTACTTC
>TRBV6-1|TRBJ1-2|14|-|-
CASSEVGGNYGYTF
TGTGCCAGCAGTGAAGTTGGGGGGAACTATGGCTACACCTTC
>TRBV10-3|TRBJ1-1|13|-|TRBD1
CAISFDRALRSFF
TGTGCCATCAGCTTCGACAGGGCCCTTCGGTCTTTCTTT
>TRBV21-1|TRBJ1-2|15|-|-
CASSKGGLNACGYTF
TGTGCCAGCAGCAAGGGGGGACTCAACGCCTGTGGCTACACCTTC